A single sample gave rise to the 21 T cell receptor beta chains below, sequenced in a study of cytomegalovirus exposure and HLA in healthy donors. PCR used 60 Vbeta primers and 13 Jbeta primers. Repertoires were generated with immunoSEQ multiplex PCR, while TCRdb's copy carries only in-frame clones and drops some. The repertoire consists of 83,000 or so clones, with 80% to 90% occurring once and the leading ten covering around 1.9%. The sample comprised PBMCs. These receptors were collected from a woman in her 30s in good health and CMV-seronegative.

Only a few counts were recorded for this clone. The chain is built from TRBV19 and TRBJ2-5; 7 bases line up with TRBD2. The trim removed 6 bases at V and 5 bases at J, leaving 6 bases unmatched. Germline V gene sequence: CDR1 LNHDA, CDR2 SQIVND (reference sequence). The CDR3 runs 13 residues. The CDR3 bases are TGTGCCAGTAGAGTTGCGGGAGTTGAGACCCAGTACTTC. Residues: CASRVAGVETQYF.

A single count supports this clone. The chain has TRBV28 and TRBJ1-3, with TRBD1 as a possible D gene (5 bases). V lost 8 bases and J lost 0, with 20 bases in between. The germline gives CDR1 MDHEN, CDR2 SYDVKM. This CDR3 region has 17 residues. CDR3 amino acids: CASLTGGGLSSGNTIYF. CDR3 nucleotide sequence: TGTGCCAGCCTTACCGGGGGAGGGCTGTCCTCTGGAAACACCATATATTTT.

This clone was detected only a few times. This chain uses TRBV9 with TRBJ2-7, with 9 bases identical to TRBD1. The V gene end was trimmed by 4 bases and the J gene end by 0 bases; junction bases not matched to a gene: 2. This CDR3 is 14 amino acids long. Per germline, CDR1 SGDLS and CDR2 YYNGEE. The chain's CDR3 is CASSQTGGSYEQYF. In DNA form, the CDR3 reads TGTGCCAGCAGCCAGACAGGGGGCTCCTACGAGCAGTACTTC.

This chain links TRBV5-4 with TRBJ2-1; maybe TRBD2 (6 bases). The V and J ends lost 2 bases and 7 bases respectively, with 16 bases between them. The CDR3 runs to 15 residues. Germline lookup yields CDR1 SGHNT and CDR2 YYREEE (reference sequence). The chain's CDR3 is CASSLDSVAGNEQFF. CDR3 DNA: TGTGCCAGCAGCTTAGACTCCGTCGCGGGGAATGAGCAGTTCTTC.

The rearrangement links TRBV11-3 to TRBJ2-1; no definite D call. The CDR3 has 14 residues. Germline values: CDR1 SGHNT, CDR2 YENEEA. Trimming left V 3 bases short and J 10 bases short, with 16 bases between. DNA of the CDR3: TGTGCCAGCAGCTTTGGCCAGGCTACAAGGGAGCAGTTCTTC. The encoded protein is CASSFGQATREQFF.

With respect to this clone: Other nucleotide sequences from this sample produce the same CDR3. The CDR3 DNA reads as TGTGCCAGCTCACCCGACTCCTCTGGGGCCAACGTCCTGACTTTC. Amino acids: CASSPDSSGANVLTF. The chain uses TRBV18 and TRBJ2-6, with D uncertain. The V gene's germline CDR1 is KGHSH and CDR2 LQKENI. V was pared by 3 bases and J by 0 bases, with 6 bases between. CDR3 length equals 15 residues.

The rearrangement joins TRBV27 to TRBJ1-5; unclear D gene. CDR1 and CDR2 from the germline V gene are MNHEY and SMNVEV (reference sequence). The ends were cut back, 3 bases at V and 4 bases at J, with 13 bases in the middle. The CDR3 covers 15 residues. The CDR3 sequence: CASSFGSAGNQPQHF. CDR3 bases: TGTGCCAGCAGTTTCGGGTCGGCCGGGAATCAGCCCCAGCATTTT.

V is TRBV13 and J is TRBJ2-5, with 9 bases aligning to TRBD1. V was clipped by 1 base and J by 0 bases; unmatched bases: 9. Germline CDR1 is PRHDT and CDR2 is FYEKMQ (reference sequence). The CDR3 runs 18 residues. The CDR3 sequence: CASSLERRTGADQETQYF. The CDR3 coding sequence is TGTGCCAGCAGCTTAGAGAGGCGGACAGGGGCGGACCAAGAGACCCAGTACTTC.

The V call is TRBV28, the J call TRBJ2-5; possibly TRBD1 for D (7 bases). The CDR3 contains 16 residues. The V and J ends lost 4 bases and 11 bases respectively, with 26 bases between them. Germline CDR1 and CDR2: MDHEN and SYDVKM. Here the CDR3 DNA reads TGTGCCAGCAGTTCAGCAGGTCAGGGGGGAGTACGGGAGCAGTACTTC. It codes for CASSSAGQGGVREQYF.

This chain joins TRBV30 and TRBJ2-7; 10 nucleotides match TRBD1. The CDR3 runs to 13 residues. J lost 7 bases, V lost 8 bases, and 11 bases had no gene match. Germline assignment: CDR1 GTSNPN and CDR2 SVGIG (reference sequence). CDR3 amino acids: CAGDGTGVGEQYF. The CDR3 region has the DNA TGTGCCGGGGACGGGACAGGGGTCGGTGAGCAGTACTTC.

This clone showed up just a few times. This chain's CDR3 is CASSQTHGGYEQYF. CDR3 bases: TGCGCCAGCAGCCAGACCCACGGGGGCTACGAGCAGTACTTC. The rearrangement uses TRBV4-1 and TRBJ2-7; perhaps TRBD2 as D (6 bases). Per germline, CDR1 MGHRA and CDR2 YSYEKL. The CDR3 sequence is 14 residues long. V was cut by 3 bases and J by 3 bases, with 12 bases left in between.

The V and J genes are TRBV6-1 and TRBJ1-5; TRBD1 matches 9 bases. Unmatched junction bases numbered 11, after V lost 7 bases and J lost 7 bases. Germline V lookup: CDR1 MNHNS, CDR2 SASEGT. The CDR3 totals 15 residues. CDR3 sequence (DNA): TGTGCCAGCACTCTGGGGACAGGGCTCGACCAGCCCCAGCATTTT. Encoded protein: CASTLGTGLDQPQHF.

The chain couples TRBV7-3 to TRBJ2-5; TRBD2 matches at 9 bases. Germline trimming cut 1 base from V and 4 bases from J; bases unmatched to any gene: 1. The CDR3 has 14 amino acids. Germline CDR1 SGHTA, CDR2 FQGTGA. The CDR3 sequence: CASSLSGRAETQYF. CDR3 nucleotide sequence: TGTGCCAGCAGCTTAAGCGGGAGGGCAGAGACCCAGTACTTC.

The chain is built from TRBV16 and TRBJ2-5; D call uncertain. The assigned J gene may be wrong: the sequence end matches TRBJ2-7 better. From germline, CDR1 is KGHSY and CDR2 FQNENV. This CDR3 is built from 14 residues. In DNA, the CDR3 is TGTGCCAGCAGCCAAGGAGTGGCAGCCTACGAGCAGTACTTC. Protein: CASSQGVAAYEQYF.

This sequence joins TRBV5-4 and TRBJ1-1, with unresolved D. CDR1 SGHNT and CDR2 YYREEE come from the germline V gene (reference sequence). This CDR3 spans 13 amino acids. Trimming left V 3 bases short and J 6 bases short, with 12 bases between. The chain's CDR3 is CASSSPLSAEAFF. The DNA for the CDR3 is TGTGCCAGCAGCTCACCTCTCTCGGCTGAAGCTTTCTTT.

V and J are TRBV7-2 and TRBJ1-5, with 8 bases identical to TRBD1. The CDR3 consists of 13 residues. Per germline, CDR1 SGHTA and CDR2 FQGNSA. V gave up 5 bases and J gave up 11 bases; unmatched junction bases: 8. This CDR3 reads CASSTGQGRSQHF. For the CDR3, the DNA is TGTGCCAGCAGCACCGGACAGGGAAGGTCCCAGCATTTT.

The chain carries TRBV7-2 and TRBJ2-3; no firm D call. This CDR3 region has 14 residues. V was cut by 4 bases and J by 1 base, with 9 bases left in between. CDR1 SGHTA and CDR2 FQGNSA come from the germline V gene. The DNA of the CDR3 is TGTGCCAGCAGCTGGAGACTTGGCACAGATACGCAGTATTTT. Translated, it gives CASSWRLGTDTQYF.

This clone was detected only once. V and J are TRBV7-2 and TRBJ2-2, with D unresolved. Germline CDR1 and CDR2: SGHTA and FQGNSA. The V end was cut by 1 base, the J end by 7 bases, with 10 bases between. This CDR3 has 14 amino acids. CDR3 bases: TGTGCCAGCAGCTTAGAGCTCCTAAACGGGGAGCTGTTTTTT. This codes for CASSLELLNGELFF.

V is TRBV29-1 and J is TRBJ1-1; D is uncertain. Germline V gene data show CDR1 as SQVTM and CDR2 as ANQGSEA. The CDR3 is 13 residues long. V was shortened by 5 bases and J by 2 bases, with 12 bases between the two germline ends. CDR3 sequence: CSVRLAGNTEAFF. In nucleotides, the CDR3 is TGCAGCGTTCGATTGGCAGGCAACACTGAAGCTTTCTTT.

The CDR3 coding sequence is TGTGCCAGCAGTTTAGTCCCGACAGGGTTTAATGAAAAACTGTTTTTT. This sequence encodes CASSLVPTGFNEKLFF. V is TRBV28 and J is TRBJ1-4; 7 bases fit TRBD1. The germline V gene encodes CDR1 MDHEN and CDR2 SYDVKM. The V gene end was trimmed by 2 bases and the J gene end by 4 bases; junction bases not matched to a gene: 7. The CDR3 is made up of 16 amino acids.

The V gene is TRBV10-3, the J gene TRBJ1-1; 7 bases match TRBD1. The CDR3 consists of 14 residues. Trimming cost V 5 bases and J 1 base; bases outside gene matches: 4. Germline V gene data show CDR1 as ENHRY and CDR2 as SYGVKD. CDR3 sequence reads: CAISPGQPNTEAFF. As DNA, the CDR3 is TGTGCCATCAGTCCGGGACAGCCGAACACTGAAGCTTTCTTT.